This T cell receptor beta chain was observed in a study of T cell responses to AZD1222 COVID-19 vaccine (dated by TCRdb to 2020 to 2022). Context from the whole study: Because spike-specific TCR depth and breadth did not differ between the two schedules, AZD1222 recipients who got a second dose at roughly 4 weeks were pooled with those who got a second dose at roughly 12 weeks. TCR sequencing covered roughly 230 trial participants: 207 given two doses of AZD1222 and 26 given two doses of MenACWY control vaccine. Enrollment into the trials was organized by age into subgroups of 18-55, 56-69 and 70-plus years, and those subgroups contained approximately 160, 26 and 62 TCR-sequenced participants, respectively. Study-wide findings and limitations: Vaccine-associated CD4 TCRs spanned the whole spike protein, with dominant responses in regions 160-218 and 743-854. Conclusions about previously exposed vaccinees are limited, since just five or six AZD1222 recipients were seropositive for SARS-CoV-2 at baseline. After two AZD1222 doses, spike-specific TCR breadth and depth were significantly higher than at day 0 and than in MenACWY recipients. Because no day 14 peak-response samples were available, repertoires were characterized only after the peak T cell response. The 56-69-year group was small, and its depth increase did not reach significance, likely because of low power. Participants were mostly white British and included more females than males, and it was suggested by the authors that clonal diversity may have been underestimated. Epitopes outside the regions mutated in the B.1.351 and B.1.1.7 variants were reportedly recognized by nearly half of the unique spike-specific TCRs.

This clone was recorded once. Its antigen is currently not known. No base quality values were provided; no much bigger clone lies one nucleotide off. The CDR3 regions of human TCRbeta chains were analyzed by immunosequencing. The authors' analysis ran thus. Repertoire TCRs were checked for matches against a reference library of SARS-CoV-2-specific TCRs that had been generated using the MIRA antigen-specificity platform. Breadth was defined as the fraction of unique TCRs that were SARS-CoV-2-associated, and depth was defined as the fraction of total T cells that were SARS-CoV-2-associated. Using the MIRA data, each spike-specific TCR was assigned both to the spike region to which the TCR was reactive and to a CD4 or CD8 class. Log10-transformed breadth and depth values were compared by one-way ANOVA with Sidak's multiple comparisons tests. Here the immuneACCESS table is served through TCRdb, limited to in-frame sequences with V and J called. Missing clones are a known gap in these copies; in checked studies unresolved V genes cover under half, and the rest lacks a known reason. The V and J calls and the clone size are those of that table, but D and trimming were determined from the DNA. The sample table lists some 120,000 clones, 70% to 90% of them with a count of one. 5.5% to 8% of the sample is taken by the ten largest.

In light of the paper, this sample's time point label describes: baseline before first vaccination. Samples from vaccinated people were obtained from the UK trials COV001 and COV002, which included a single-blind randomized controlled phase 2/3 trial of AZD1222 (ChAdOx1 nCoV-19) in healthy adults. For TCRbeta chain sequencing, PBMC samples were collected from trial participants at day 0 and at day 28 after the second dose. This sequence was found in an adult in good health. The sample was peripheral blood, taken on day 0 of AZD1222 vaccination.

In nucleotide form, the sequence is TGTGCCAGCAGCGTAGGGGAGAATCATCAGCCCCAGCATTTT. Its protein reads: CASSVGENHQPQHF. The chain couples TRBV2 to TRBJ1-5, with a tentative D gene TRBD1 over 5 matching bases. The CDR3 starts with the cysteine, ends with the phenylalanine, and has 14 residues. The only DNA kept is the CDR3, 42 bases in frame from the first base. The germline ends are 14 bases apart after V is trimmed by 6 bases and J by 5 bases. As encoded in the germline V gene, CDR1 is SNHLY while CDR2 is FYNNEI.